What follows are 14 T cell receptor beta chains derived from one specimen sequenced in a study of cytomegalovirus exposure and HLA in healthy donors. PCR employed 60 Vbeta and 13 Jbeta primers. Profiling relied on immunoSEQ multiplex PCR, and the TCRdb table lists in-frame clones only, not all of them. The data show around 210,000 clones, around 83% seen once. The sequenced material came from PBMCs. These receptors all stem from a woman in her thirties or forties in good health and CMV-seronegative.

This clone was counted once. The V and J genes are TRBV5-1 and TRBJ2-1; D is possibly TRBD2 (6 bases). Trimming took off 7 bases at V and 0 bases at J, with 14 bases between the two ends. The germline gives CDR1 SGHRS, CDR2 YFSETQ. There are 15 residues in the CDR3. The CDR3 nucleotides are TGCGCCAGCTCACGGGACTCAAGCTCCTACAATGAGCAGTTCTTC. This sequence encodes CASSRDSSSYNEQFF. The whole variable domain, filled in from reference TRBV5-1 and TRBJ2-1, reads KAGVTQTPRYLIKTRGQQVTLSCSPISGHRSVSWYQQTPGQGLQFLFEYFSETQRNKGNFPGRFSGRQFSNSRSEMNVSTLELGDSALYLCASSRDSSSYNEQFFGPGTRLTVL.

This clone was counted between two and nine times. V and J are TRBV7-9 and TRBJ2-7, with 12 bases fitting TRBD2. Trimming cost V 4 bases and J 1 base; bases outside gene matches: 14. This CDR3 is 19 amino acids long. Germline V gene lookup returns CDR1 SEHNR and CDR2 FQNEAQ (reference sequence). Here the CDR3 DNA reads TGTGCCAGCAGCTCATCCACACTAGCGGGAGGCCCCTCTTCCTACGAGCAGTACTTC. Its protein is CASSSSTLAGGPSSYEQYF.

The chain carries TRBV5-1 and TRBJ1-2; the D gene is possibly TRBD1 (5 bases). The germline CDR1 and CDR2 sequences are SGHRS and YFSETQ. V lost 5 bases and J lost 7, with 15 bases in between. There are 13 residues in the CDR3. The CDR3, as DNA: TGCGCCAGCAGTTGGGGAGGGGATCTTGGCTACACCTTC. Its protein is CASSWGGDLGYTF.

The chain combines TRBV28 with TRBJ2-4; D unclear. Trimming took off 5 bases at V and 3 bases at J, with 11 bases between the two ends. The V gene's germline CDR1 is MDHEN and CDR2 SYDVKM. The CDR3 extends over 14 amino acids. This CDR3 reads CASSGPMGKNIQYF. CDR3 nucleotides: TGTGCCAGCAGTGGGCCGATGGGCAAAAACATTCAGTACTTC.

The chain is built from TRBV30 and TRBJ2-7; TRBD2 agrees at 9 bases. Germline assignment: CDR1 GTSNPN and CDR2 SVGIG (reference sequence). The trim removed 1 base at V and 6 bases at J, leaving 16 bases unmatched. The CDR3 consists of 17 residues. CDR3 sequence: CAWSGGRTSVIPFEQYF. The DNA for the CDR3 is TGTGCCTGGAGTGGGGGCAGGACTAGCGTGATCCCCTTCGAGCAGTACTTC.

This chain links TRBV2 with TRBJ2-3; D is uncertain. The CDR3 is made up of 17 amino acids. In germline, CDR1 is SNHLY, CDR2 FYNNEI. The V end was cut by 4 bases, the J end by 0 bases, with 17 bases between. The CDR3 DNA follows: TGTGCCAGCAGTGGAAGAATCGGCGGTACTAGCACAGATACGCAGTATTTT. Its translation is CASSGRIGGTSTDTQYF.

This clone was observed a handful of times. J is TRBJ2-3 and V is TRBV7-9; possibly TRBD2 for D (6 bases). Germline V gene sequence: CDR1 SEHNR, CDR2 FQNEAQ (reference sequence). Trimming left V 5 bases short and J 1 base short, with 10 bases between. CDR3 length: 14 residues. CDR3 nucleotide sequence: TGTGCCAGCAGCCGCGCTAGCGGCACAGATACGCAGTATTTT. Translation gives CASSRASGTDTQYF.

The rearrangement joins TRBV2 to TRBJ2-3, with TRBD2 matching over 9 bases. The germline V gene has CDR1 SNHLY and CDR2 FYNNEI. V lost 5 bases and J lost 6; bases outside the gene matches: 9. The CDR3 consists of 15 residues. DNA for the CDR3: TGTGCCAGCAGTTTAGCGGGAGTGGGGCCGGATACGCAGTATTTT. Protein: CASSLAGVGPDTQYF.

The V gene is TRBV28, the J gene TRBJ2-1; 13 bases line up with TRBD2. This CDR3 comprises 16 residues. The ends lost 6 bases at V and 5 bases at J; junction bases unmatched: 7. CDR1 MDHEN and CDR2 SYDVKM come from the germline V gene. CDR3 amino acids: CASRGLAGDYNNEQFF. CDR3 in DNA: TGTGCCAGCAGAGGACTAGCGGGAGACTATAACAATGAGCAGTTCTTC.

This clone was observed a handful of times. The chain links TRBV6-6 to TRBJ1-4; D is ambiguous. CDR1 and CDR2 (germline): MNHNY, SVGAGI (reference sequence). This CDR3 is 14 amino acids long. V shed 4 bases and J shed 0 bases, with 6 bases lying between them. The CDR3 DNA is TGTGCCAGCAGTTCTATCCCAACTAATGAAAAACTGTTTTTT. It specifies CASSSIPTNEKLFF.

The chain links TRBV2 to TRBJ2-2; TRBD1 matches 8 bases. The CDR3 totals 15 residues. Looked up from germline, CDR1 is SNHLY and CDR2 is FYNNEI. The V segment lost 7 bases and the J segment 3 bases; nucleotides outside the gene matches: 7. CDR3 DNA sequence: TGTGCCAGCAAAAGACAGGGGTCGGACACCGGGGAGCTGTTTTTT. It codes for CASKRQGSDTGELFF.

The chain uses TRBV5-1 and TRBJ2-1; TRBD2 matches 8 bases. V lost 1 base and J lost 4; bases outside the gene matches: 7. This CDR3 has 16 amino acids. CDR1 and CDR2 from the germline V gene are SGHRS and YFSETQ. For the CDR3, the DNA is TGCGCCAGCAGCTTGAGTGGTAGCGGGATTTACAATGAGCAGTTCTTC. Residues: CASSLSGSGIYNEQFF.

This rearrangement joins TRBV27 to TRBJ2-2; D possibly corresponds to TRBD2 (6 bases). Germline V gives CDR1 MNHEY, CDR2 SMNVEV (reference sequence). CDR3 length equals 14 residues. Trimming removed 10 bases from V and 6 bases from J, with 18 bases in between. Written as DNA, the CDR3 is TGTGCCACCTCCCGGGCGGGACGGGCCGGGGAGCTGTTTTTT. This encodes CATSRAGRAGELFF.

V gene TRBV5-6 combines with J gene TRBJ1-2, with 7 bases fitting TRBD1. This CDR3 region has 13 residues. Losses at the gene ends were 0 bases for V and 13 bases for J; bases not matched to a gene: 9. The germline V gene has CDR1 SGHDT and CDR2 YYEEEE. CDR3 protein: CASSLEGTGAPTF. The DNA of the CDR3 is TGTGCCAGCAGCTTGGAAGGCACAGGGGCCCCCACCTTC.